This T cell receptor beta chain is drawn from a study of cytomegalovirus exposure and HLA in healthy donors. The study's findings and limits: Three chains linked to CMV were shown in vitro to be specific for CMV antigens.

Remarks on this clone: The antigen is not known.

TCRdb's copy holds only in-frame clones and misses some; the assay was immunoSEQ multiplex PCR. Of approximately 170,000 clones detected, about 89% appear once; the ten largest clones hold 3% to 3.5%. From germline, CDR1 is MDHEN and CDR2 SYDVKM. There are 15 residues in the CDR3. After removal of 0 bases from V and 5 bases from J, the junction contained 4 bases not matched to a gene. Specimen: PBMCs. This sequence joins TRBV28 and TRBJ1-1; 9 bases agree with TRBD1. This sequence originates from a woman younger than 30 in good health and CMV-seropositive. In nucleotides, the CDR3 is TGTGCCAGCAGTTTATGGACAGGGGGACGTACTGAAGCTTTCTTT. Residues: CASSLWTGGRTEAFF.